These 30 T cell receptor beta chains share one sample of origin, sequenced in a study of beta chain features in type 1 diabetes. Their antigen targets remain unknown. Broader study findings: Among all four CD4+ subsets, Type 1 diabetes patients had TCRB CDR3s that were moderately but significantly shorter.

Expressed TCRB transcripts were sequenced because the isolated RNA had all been reverse transcribed beforehand. Profiled with immunoSEQ multiplex PCR; TCRdb holds only in-frame clones, not every one. Of around 600,000 clones listed, around 12% were seen once; the top ten hold around 0.12%. Source material: naive CD4+ T cells from blood. The source of these receptors is a man aged 30-40 years with type 1 diabetes.

The sample holds a few counts of this clone. V gene TRBV7-2 combines with J gene TRBJ1-2, with a tentative D call TRBD1 (5 bases). Trimming removed 8 bases from V and 4 bases from J, with 14 bases in between. Germline-derived CDR1 and CDR2 are SGHTA and FQGNSA. The CDR3 is 13 residues long. The CDR3 DNA reads TGTGCCAGCCGAACGGGGGATGGCTATGGCTACACCTTC. Amino acid sequence: CASRTGDGYGYTF.

The chain uses TRBV5-1 and TRBJ1-1; 10 bases map to TRBD1. CDR3 length: 14 amino acids. Germline V gene data show CDR1 as SGHRS and CDR2 as YFSETQ. The V segment lost 4 bases and the J segment 3 bases; nucleotides outside the gene matches: 3. CDR3 nucleotides: TGCGCCAGCAGCCCAGGACAGGGGGACACTGAAGCTTTCTTT. This encodes CASSPGQGDTEAFF.

The chain links TRBV9 to TRBJ1-2; possibly TRBD1 for D (5 bases). CDR1 is SGDLS and CDR2 is YYNGEE in the germline V gene. The CDR3 runs to 14 residues. With 4 bases removed from V and 6 bases from J, the gap between germline ends came to 16 bases. DNA for the CDR3: TGTGCCAGCAGCCGTGGGGGGACGTCGAATGGCTACACCTTC. This encodes CASSRGGTSNGYTF.

This clone was detected only a few times. The genes are TRBV6-6 and TRBJ1-2; D ambiguous. The V end was cut by 2 bases, the J end by 1 base, with 11 bases between. Germline V gene lookup returns CDR1 MNHNY and CDR2 SVGAGI (reference sequence). The length of the CDR3 is 15 residues. The CDR3 region is CASSYVADLNYGYTF. The CDR3 coding sequence is TGTGCCAGCAGTTACGTGGCAGACCTTAACTATGGCTACACCTTC.

The rearrangement links TRBV29-1 to TRBJ2-1, with D uncertain. This CDR3 has 18 amino acids. Germline lookup yields CDR1 SQVTM and CDR2 ANQGSEA. V lost 7 bases and J lost 3, with 28 bases in between. CDR3 DNA: TGCAGCGCTATCCCAAACAAACCCTCATCCCTAATCTACAATGAGCAGTTCTTC. Translated, it gives CSAIPNKPSSLIYNEQFF.

The chain combines TRBV6-1 with TRBJ1-5; D perhaps matches TRBD1 (6 bases). With 7 bases removed from V and 7 bases from J, the gap between germline ends came to 14 bases. CDR1 is MNHNS, CDR2 SASEGT, per germline. The CDR3 is 13 residues long. As DNA, the CDR3 is TGTGCCAGCAACGCAGGGGCCCGGCAGCCCCAGCATTTT. This encodes CASNAGARQPQHF.

A few counts support this clone. The V and J genes are TRBV28 and TRBJ1-3; a possible D gene is TRBD1 (5 bases). The CDR3 is 15 residues long. V was cut by 8 bases and J by 2 bases, with 16 bases left in between. Germline V gene lookup returns CDR1 MDHEN and CDR2 SYDVKM. In DNA form, the CDR3 reads TGTGCCAGCCATCCCGGGGGTCAGACTGGAAACACCATATATTTT. This codes for CASHPGGQTGNTIYF.

The chain carries TRBV7-8 and TRBJ2-7; 9 bases are a match to TRBD1. The V gene end was trimmed by 1 base and the J gene end by 1 base; junction bases not matched to a gene: 2. This CDR3 is built from 15 residues. CDR1 SGHVS and CDR2 FQNEAQ come from the germline V gene. The CDR3 loop is CASSLGGQGSYEQYF. In DNA form, the CDR3 reads TGTGCCAGCAGCTTAGGGGGACAGGGTTCCTACGAGCAGTACTTC. The entire variable domain, with the rest obtained from reference TRBV7-8 and TRBJ2-7, is as follows: GAGVSQSPRYKVAKRGQDVALRCDPISGHVSLFWYQQALGQGPEFLTYFQNEAQLDKSGLPSDRFFAERPEGSVSTLKIQRTQQEDSAVYLCASSLGGQGSYEQYFGPGTRLTVT.

This rearrangement joins TRBV4-3 to TRBJ2-7; 7 bases are shared with TRBD2. CDR1 LGHNA and CDR2 YSLEER come from the germline V gene. The ends lost 0 bases at V and 2 bases at J; junction bases unmatched: 10. This CDR3 spans 17 amino acids. This chain's CDR3 is CASSQDYPSGSAYEQYF. The CDR3 DNA reads as TGCGCCAGCAGCCAAGATTATCCTAGCGGTTCTGCCTACGAGCAGTACTTC.

This clone was counted many times. The chain links TRBV14 to TRBJ2-7, with D perhaps matching TRBD1 (6 bases). Germline V gene lookup returns CDR1 SGHDN and CDR2 FVKESK. Trimming removed 11 bases from V and 5 bases from J, with 16 bases in between. This CDR3 comprises 12 residues. The CDR3 spells CAHKAGANEQYF. In nucleotides, the CDR3 is TGTGCCCACAAGGCAGGGGCCAACGAGCAGTACTTC.

This clone appeared once. The rearrangement uses TRBV27 and TRBJ2-2; TRBD2 matches 7 bases. There are 15 residues in the CDR3. Per the germline V gene, CDR1 is MNHEY and CDR2 is SMNVEV (reference sequence). V dropped 6 bases and J dropped 6; count of bases not matched to a gene: 10. In nucleotides, the CDR3 is TGTGCCAGCAGGAGGGGAGGGGCCGTTGCCGGGGAGCTGTTTTTT. Translation gives CASRRGGAVAGELFF.

The CDR3 spells CASSAGTGLSYEQYF. The CDR3, as DNA: TGTGCCAGCAGCGCGGGGACAGGGCTCTCCTACGAGCAGTACTTC. The chain carries TRBV5-4 and TRBJ2-7, with 9 bases fitting TRBD1. The germline gives CDR1 SGHNT, CDR2 YYREEE (reference sequence). J lost 0 bases, V lost 4 bases, and 5 bases had no gene match. The CDR3 is made up of 15 amino acids.

This clone was seen only a few times. The rearrangement uses TRBV6-5 and TRBJ1-1; D is unresolved. The V gene's germline CDR1 is MNHEY and CDR2 SVGAGI. V was clipped by 5 bases and J by 1 base, with 14 bases between them. The CDR3 contains 15 residues. CDR3 bases: TGTGCCAGCAGTCCACTCGCCGTTGGGAACACTGAAGCTTTCTTT. Its protein is CASSPLAVGNTEAFF.

A few counts support this clone. The rearrangement links TRBV5-1 to TRBJ2-7; 9 nucleotides match TRBD1. V shed 4 bases, J shed 3 bases, and the junction held 5 bases outside the gene matches. The CDR3 runs 14 residues. Germline CDR1 and CDR2: SGHRS and YFSETQ. The CDR3 sequence is CASSAGTGRYEQYF. The DNA of the CDR3 is TGCGCCAGCAGCGCCGGGACAGGGCGCTACGAGCAGTACTTC.

This clone has more than one count but fewer than ten. CDR3 bases: TGTGCCAGCAGCCAAGATCCCACAGGGGGGAGGAAGACCCAGTACTTC. It translates to CASSQDPTGGRKTQYF. The rearrangement uses TRBV14 and TRBJ2-5; TRBD1 aligns across 8 bases. CDR1 is SGHDN, CDR2 FVKESK, per germline. Germline trimming cut 0 bases from V and 6 bases from J; bases unmatched to any gene: 9. The CDR3 sequence is 16 residues long.

This clone turned up a few times. Additional DNA sequences in this sample encode the identical CDR3. The chain is built from TRBV2 and TRBJ2-7; D perhaps matches TRBD1 (6 bases). Germline CDR1 and CDR2: SNHLY and FYNNEI. The CDR3 covers 14 residues. V was pared by 3 bases and J by 0 bases, with 9 bases between. This chain's CDR3 is CASSDRGSSYEQYF. The CDR3 nucleotides are TGTGCCAGCAGTGACAGGGGCAGCTCCTACGAGCAGTACTTC. Variable domain in full (rest from reference TRBV2 and TRBJ2-7): EPEVTQTPSHQVTQMGQEVILRCVPISNHLYFYWYRQILGQKVEFLVSFYNNEISEKSEIFDDQFSVERPDGSNFTLKIRSTKLEDSAMYFCASSDRGSSYEQYFGPGTRLTVT.

This clone occurred a few times. This chain joins TRBV5-4 and TRBJ1-4; 10 positions agree with TRBD1. There are 17 residues in the CDR3. Germline assignment: CDR1 SGHNT and CDR2 YYREEE (reference sequence). V lost 0 bases to trimming and J lost 6 bases; unmatched junction nucleotides: 8. CDR3 region: CASSLGPTGGKDEKLFF. The DNA for the CDR3 is TGTGCCAGCAGCTTGGGCCCGACAGGGGGCAAAGATGAAAAACTGTTTTTT.

This sequence joins TRBV6-5 and TRBJ1-2; D perhaps matches TRBD1 (6 bases). The CDR3 covers 14 residues. Trimming left V 6 bases short and J 2 bases short, with 13 bases between. CDR1 and CDR2 from the germline V gene are MNHEY and SVGAGI. The chain's CDR3 is CASRDSPLNYGYTF. CDR3 nucleotides: TGTGCCAGCAGGGACAGCCCCCTCAACTATGGCTACACCTTC.

A few counts support this clone. The chain employs TRBV7-2 and TRBJ1-1, with D unresolved. Germline assignment: CDR1 SGHTA and CDR2 FQGNSA. V was cut by 3 bases and J by 1 base, with 9 bases left in between. This CDR3 region has 14 residues. In nucleotides, the CDR3 is TGTGCCAGCAGCTTCCCGCGGCAGAACACTGAAGCTTTCTTT. This translates into CASSFPRQNTEAFF.

The table lists this clone with a few counts. The chain recombines TRBV7-2 with TRBJ2-3; 7 nucleotides match TRBD2. CDR1 and CDR2 from the germline V gene are SGHTA and FQGNSA. V lost 5 bases, J lost 2 bases, and 13 bases stayed unmatched. The CDR3 contains 17 residues. For the CDR3, the DNA is TGTGCCAGCAGCCGTCCTCCGGGGGGACTGACCACAGATACGCAGTATTTT. Encoded protein: CASSRPPGGLTTDTQYF. The whole variable domain, filled in from reference TRBV7-2 and TRBJ2-3, reads GAGVSQSPSNKVTEKGKDVELRCDPISGHTALYWYRQSLGQGLEFLIYFQGNSAPDKSGLPSDRFSAERTGGSVSTLTIQRTQQEDSAVYLCASSRPPGGLTTDTQYFGPGTRLTVL.

The chain combines TRBV27 with TRBJ2-7; D remains ambiguous. Trimming shortened V by 5 bases and J by 0 bases, and 8 bases separated the two germline ends. CDR3 length: 13 residues. CDR1 is MNHEY, CDR2 SMNVEV, per germline (reference sequence). The CDR3 loop reads CASSPPLSYEQYF. The CDR3 nucleotides read TGTGCCAGCAGTCCCCCCCTCTCCTACGAGCAGTACTTC.

The rearrangement joins TRBV6-5 to TRBJ2-5, with D hard to call. The V gene's germline CDR1 is MNHEY and CDR2 SVGAGI. The CDR3 extends over 11 amino acids. The V end was cut by 6 bases, the J end by 5 bases, with 7 bases between. The CDR3 nucleotides are TGTGCCAGCAGGTCTCCCGAGACCCAGTACTTC. Translating it yields CASRSPETQYF.

The table lists this clone with a few counts. V usage is TRBV4-2 and J usage is TRBJ2-1, with 9 bases identical to TRBD1. Germline assignment: CDR1 LGHNA and CDR2 YNFKEQ. The V and J ends lost 2 bases and 4 bases, in that order; junction bases with no gene match: 3. This CDR3 has 15 residues. The CDR3 DNA reads TGTGCCAGCAGCCAAACGGACAGGGGTTACAATGAGCAGTTCTTC. It is translated as CASSQTDRGYNEQFF.

This clone was detected a few times. The chain uses TRBV7-9 and TRBJ1-5; 7 bases map to TRBD1. The CDR3 consists of 18 residues. Germline V gene lookup returns CDR1 SEHNR and CDR2 FQNEAQ (reference sequence). V lost 0 bases and J lost 1; bases outside the gene matches: 9. This CDR3 reads CASSLAISTGKSNQPQHF. The CDR3 DNA sequence: TGTGCCAGCAGCTTAGCAATATCGACAGGGAAGAGCAATCAGCCCCAGCATTTT.

The V and J genes are TRBV5-1 and TRBJ2-5; unclear D gene. The CDR3 length is 15 residues. Trimming stripped 4 bases from V and 0 bases from J, with 13 bases between. CDR1 and CDR2 (germline): SGHRS, YFSETQ. The CDR3 DNA is TGCGCCAGCAGCAAGTCCGGGTTGTACCAAGAGACCCAGTACTTC. This sequence encodes CASSKSGLYQETQYF.

This chain joins TRBV4-2 and TRBJ1-5, with no clear D. In germline, CDR1 is LGHNA, CDR2 YNFKEQ. V shed 6 bases and J shed 5 bases, with 8 bases lying between them. The CDR3 length is 12 residues. In DNA form, the CDR3 reads TGTGCCAGCAGGGGCACGGATCAGCCCCAGCATTTT. This codes for CASRGTDQPQHF.

The chain carries TRBV5-1 and TRBJ1-1; D gene ambiguous. Germline CDR1 and CDR2: SGHRS and YFSETQ. V gave up 4 bases and J gave up 3 bases, with 16 bases separating them. This CDR3 spans 15 amino acids. CDR3 protein: CASSGSLGGDTEAFF. As DNA, the CDR3 is TGCGCCAGCAGCGGGAGTCTGGGTGGGGACACTGAAGCTTTCTTT.

This clone appeared many times. In the same sample, other DNA sequences code for this CDR3. This chain uses TRBV4-3 with TRBJ1-4; no definite D call. CDR1 is LGHNA and CDR2 is YSLEER in the germline V gene. The ends were cut back, 3 bases at V and 5 bases at J, with 7 bases in the middle. The CDR3 is 13 amino acids. CDR3 residues: CASSQGYNEKLFF. The CDR3 DNA sequence: TGCGCCAGCAGCCAGGGGTACAATGAAAAACTGTTTTTT.

CDR3 in amino acids: CASSAPAWDGYTF. The CDR3 bases are TGTGCCAGCAGCGCCCCTGCTTGGGATGGCTACACCTTC. The gene calls are TRBV9 and TRBJ1-2; D unresolved. CDR1 and CDR2 (germline): SGDLS, YYNGEE. The CDR3 runs 13 residues. V lost 3 bases and J 6 bases, leaving 12 bases between the germline ends.

The V call is TRBV14, the J call TRBJ2-7; 9 bases align to TRBD1. This CDR3 has 15 amino acids. CDR1 SGHDN and CDR2 FVKESK come from the germline V gene. The junction had 10 bases not matched to a gene; V was cut back by 3 bases and J by 7 bases. This CDR3 is CASSHPGTGFREQYF. CDR3 DNA sequence: TGTGCCAGCAGCCATCCCGGGACAGGGTTTCGGGAGCAGTACTTC.